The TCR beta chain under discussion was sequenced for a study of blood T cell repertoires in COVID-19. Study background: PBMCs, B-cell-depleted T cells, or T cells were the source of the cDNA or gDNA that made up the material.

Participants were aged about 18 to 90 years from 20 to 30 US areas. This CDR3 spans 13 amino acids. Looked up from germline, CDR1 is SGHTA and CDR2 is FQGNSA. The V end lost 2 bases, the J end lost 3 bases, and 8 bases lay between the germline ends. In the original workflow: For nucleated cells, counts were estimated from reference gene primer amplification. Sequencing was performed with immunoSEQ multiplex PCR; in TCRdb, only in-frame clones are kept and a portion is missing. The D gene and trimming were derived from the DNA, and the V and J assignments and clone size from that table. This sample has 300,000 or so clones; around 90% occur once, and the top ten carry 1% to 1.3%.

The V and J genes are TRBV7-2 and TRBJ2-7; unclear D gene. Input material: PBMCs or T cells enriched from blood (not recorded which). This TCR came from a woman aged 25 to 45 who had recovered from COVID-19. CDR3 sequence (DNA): TGTGCCAGCAGCTTACCCCCCCTCTACGAGCAGTACTTC. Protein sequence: CASSLPPLYEQYF.